This T cell receptor beta chain came from a study of glioma-infiltrating T cells after dendritic cell vaccination (dated by TCRdb to about 2016). With respect to the entire study: The cohort included some 15 glioblastoma patients drawn from Phase I and II dendritic cell vaccination trials, of whom 9 were newly diagnosed and 6 had recurrent disease. Patients received autologous tumor lysate-pulsed dendritic cell vaccination between about 2002 and 2013. The vaccine was prepared from monocyte-derived dendritic cells that were cultured for more than six days with IL-4 and GM-CSF and then pulsed overnight with autologous tumor lysate. Each patient got three intradermal injections of the dendritic cell vaccine, spaced at biweekly intervals, in the arm below the axilla. In glioblastoma patients vaccinated with dendritic cells, deep sequencing of TCR beta CDR3 regions served to measure the amount of tumor-infiltrating lymphocytes and to compare repertoires between tumor and blood. Survival after dendritic cell vaccination was correlated with TCR sequencing metrics, including TIL content and tumor-blood repertoire overlap.

Broader findings and caveats from the paper: No direct relationship between TCR clonality and survival was found, suggesting a diverse polyclonal response may matter. The cohort was small and heterogeneous, few patients had complete blood and tumor sets, and even fewer had initial-recurrent tumor pairs. After dendritic cell vaccination, a higher estimated pretreatment TIL content predicted longer time to progression and longer overall survival. The TCR overlap response model with three groups was called speculative and said to need prospective validation.

Sample time point, as interpreted from the label and publication: after dendritic cell vaccination, including at tumor progression/relapse. Patients were selected for having adequate residual fresh-frozen tumor tissue and more than two years of available survival data. Although molecular status otherwise differed among the glioblastoma patients, no patient had an isocitrate dehydrogenase mutation. PBMC were collected before vaccination, two weeks after the third vaccination, and at tumor progression if tumor progression occurred. The Qiagen DNeasy Blood extraction Kit was used for extraction of genomic DNA. Using the immunoSEQ assay, TCRB CDR3 regions were amplified from about 1.9 micrograms of genomic DNA, or from all available DNA when less than that was on hand. The multiplex PCR relied on 60 forward primers for TCR V beta segments and 13 reverse primers for J beta segments. To estimate reads per starting template, synthetic control templates were spiked into each sample at limiting dilution. The Illumina HiSeq System generated 87 bp sequencing reads. From the authors' description of their analysis: PCR and sequencing errors were removed by a nearest neighbor algorithm that merged closely related sequences. TCR overlap was measured as the percentage of unique tumor TCR beta sequences also present in the same patient's peripheral blood. As stored in TCRdb, this immuneACCESS dataset retains in-frame rearrangements with V and J assigned. A fraction of the clones does not appear; measured against another copy, unresolved V genes explain less than half of the discrepancy, and the remainder lacks a known reason. That table is the source of V, J and clone size, and D and trimming were worked out from the DNA. This sample holds more than 85,000 clones; around 91% were observed only once. 2.7% of the sample goes to the ten largest clones.

A remark on this clone: Its antigen remains undetermined. One base away there is no much larger clone; base qualities are not given.

The source of this sequence is a human donor with glioblastoma. The source was blood, collected after dendritic cell vaccination.

Read as DNA, the sequence is TGCGCCAGCAGCTTGGCTGGCAGTAATTCACCCCTCCACTTT. Its translation is CASSLAGSNSPLHF. Recombination linked TRBV5-1 to TRBJ1-6; the D segment cannot be called with confidence. Counted from cysteine to phenylalanine, this CDR3 has 14 amino acids. The DNA shown is the 42-base CDR3, in frame from base 1. Sequences SGHRS (CDR1) and YFSETQ (CDR2) are obtained from the germline V gene. The trim is 0 bases for V and 6 bases for J, with a gap of 7 bases between the germline ends.